The 10 T cell receptor beta chains below all came from one sample that was sequenced in a study of cytomegalovirus exposure and HLA in healthy donors. PCR primers comprised 60 Vbeta and 13 Jbeta primers. Sequencing was performed with immunoSEQ multiplex PCR; in TCRdb, only in-frame clones are kept and a portion is missing. The table includes more than 85,000 clones, 15% detected once. Sequencing input: PBMCs. Source of these receptors: a female donor in good health and CMV-seronegative.

CDR3 nucleotide sequence: TGTGCCAGCAGTGACCCGGGACTAGAACCCTACGAGCAGTACTTC. Translation gives CASSDPGLEPYEQYF. The genes are TRBV2 and TRBJ2-7, with TRBD2 matching 8 bases. Losses at the gene ends were 3 bases for V and 2 bases for J; bases not matched to a gene: 6. This CDR3 contains 15 residues. Germline CDR1 and CDR2: SNHLY and FYNNEI.

The J gene is TRBJ2-2, the V gene TRBV30, with 9 positions matching TRBD1. The J segment lost 5 bases and the V segment lost 5 bases, leaving 0 bases of the junction unmatched. The CDR3 runs 12 residues. Per germline, CDR1 GTSNPN and CDR2 SVGIG (reference sequence). The CDR3 DNA reads TGTGCCTGGGGACAGGGGACCGGGGAGCTGTTTTTT. It specifies CAWGQGTGELFF.

The J gene is TRBJ2-4, the V gene TRBV6-1, with no clear D. This CDR3 has 13 amino acids. Per the germline V gene, CDR1 is MNHNS and CDR2 is SASEGT. V was pared by 1 base and J by 7 bases, with 8 bases between. The CDR3: CASSEVTVNIQYF. The CDR3 DNA sequence: TGTGCCAGCAGTGAAGTAACGGTCAACATTCAGTACTTC.

The rearrangement links TRBV28 to TRBJ2-1, with a tentative D call TRBD2 (5 bases). Trimming stripped 5 bases from V and 8 bases from J, with 16 bases between. This CDR3 comprises 14 residues. Germline CDR1 is MDHEN and CDR2 is SYDVKM. The CDR3 DNA reads as TGTGCCAGCAGTGAGAGGGTACGGAGACATGAGCAGTTCTTC. It encodes CASSERVRRHEQFF.

This clone was seen a handful of times. V usage is TRBV28 and J usage is TRBJ1-4; D possibly corresponds to TRBD1 (6 bases). V was cut by 5 bases and J by 6 bases, with 13 bases left in between. Germline V lookup: CDR1 MDHEN, CDR2 SYDVKM. There are 14 residues in the CDR3. The CDR3 nucleotides are TGTGCCAGCAGTAATGGGAGGGGGGATGAAAAACTGTTTTTT. This gives the protein CASSNGRGDEKLFF.

With respect to this clone: An end of the junction differs from the germline gene, which may be a read error. V usage is TRBV6-1 and J usage is TRBJ2-1, with 16 bases lining up with TRBD2. This CDR3 comprises 20 residues. Per germline, CDR1 MNHNS and CDR2 SASEGT. CDR3 loop: CASSEGGLAGGSGSYNEQFF. Written as DNA, the CDR3 is TGTGCCAGCAGCGAAGGGGGACTAGCGGGAGGGTCTGGGTCCTACAATGAGCAGTTCTTC.

The chain combines TRBV10-3 with TRBJ2-7; 7 positions agree with TRBD1. The V gene's germline CDR1 is ENHRY and CDR2 SYGVKD. The length of the CDR3 is 13 residues. V shed 7 bases, J shed 0 bases, and the junction held 3 bases outside the gene matches. Here the CDR3 reads CAITGTDSYEQYF. DNA for the CDR3: TGTGCCATCACGGGGACAGACTCCTACGAGCAGTACTTC.

This clone was found a few times. The rearrangement uses TRBV7-2 and TRBJ2-7, with D possibly being TRBD2 (6 bases). The CDR3 spans 14 residues. The V end lost 1 base, the J end lost 4 bases, and 11 bases lay between the germline ends. From germline, CDR1 is SGHTA and CDR2 FQGNSA. CDR3 in amino acids: CASSLVGGKYEQYF. The CDR3 nucleotides are TGTGCCAGCAGCTTAGTCGGCGGGAAATACGAGCAGTACTTC.

This clone was detected only a few times. V and J are TRBV6-1 and TRBJ1-1; D remains ambiguous. Germline V CDR1 and CDR2: MNHNS, SASEGT. This CDR3 contains 14 residues. V was trimmed by 6 bases and J by 5 bases, leaving 16 bases between them. CDR3 DNA: TGTGCCAGCAGGCTGGGGTCATCGGGGACTGAAGCTTTCTTT. Protein: CASRLGSSGTEAFF.

This clone was seen a few times. The rearrangement links TRBV11-2 to TRBJ1-2, with no clear D. The CDR3 has 12 residues. Deletions cut 1 base from V and 8 bases from J, with 8 bases between. Per the germline V gene, CDR1 is SGHAT and CDR2 is FQNNGV. CDR3 sequence: CASSLGGGGYTF. CDR3 nucleotide sequence: TGTGCCAGCAGCTTAGGAGGAGGAGGCTACACCTTC.